The rows below give T cell receptor beta chains drawn from one sample of a study of shared clonotypes between healthy human individuals. The assay was immunoSEQ multiplex PCR, and TCRdb's table has in-frame clones only and misses some. Of about 2 million clones listed, roughly 94% are singletons. Sequenced input: naive CD8+ T cells sorted from blood. These receptors all stem from a man between 18 and 35 years old in good health. Both conserved end residues are part of each CDR3. Fields, in order: clone size, J gene, D gene, V gene, CDR3 protein, CDR3 DNA. The D gene is left open where the match is weak. Size is omitted from some rows. Given values are once, few, many or a class for expanded clones.

. TRBJ2-2 . TRBV7-6 CASSPEGGTPNTGELFF TGTGCCAGCAGCCCAGAGGGGGGTACCCCGAACACCGGGGAGCTGTTTTTT
once TRBJ2-7 TRBD2 TRBV5-1 CASRPGTSGNSYEQYF TGCGCCAGCAGACCCGGGACTAGCGGCAACTCCTACGAGCAGTACTTC
. TRBJ2-3 . TRBV9 CASSVAGLPDTQYF TGTGCCAGCAGCGTAGCAGGACTCCCAGATACGCAGTATTTT
. TRBJ2-3 TRBD2 TRBV7-9 CASSLGSASGRGITQYF TGTGCCAGCAGCTTGGGTTCAGCTAGCGGGAGAGGAATTACGCAGTATTTT
. TRBJ2-3 . TRBV13 CASSLGADTQYF TGTGCCAGCAGCTTAGGGGCGGATACGCAGTATTTT
few TRBJ1-1 . TRBV30 CALTGYRGTEAFF TGTGCCCTTACGGGGTACCGAGGCACTGAAGCTTTCTTT
. TRBJ2-7 . TRBV29-1 CSVDTDTSYEQYF TGCAGCGTTGACACGGACACGTCCTACGAGCAGTACTTC
. TRBJ2-1 TRBD2 TRBV7-8 CASSLEAGLADYNEQFF TGTGCCAGCAGCTTAGAGGCGGGACTAGCGGACTACAATGAGCAGTTCTTC
once TRBJ2-7 TRBD2 TRBV6-1 CASSGSGTGRPDEQYF TGTGCCAGCAGTGGGAGCGGGACTGGTAGACCGGACGAGCAGTACTTC
. TRBJ2-2 TRBD2 TRBV5-6 CASSLVLGLAPVNTGELFF TGTGCCAGCAGCTTGGTATTGGGACTAGCGCCGGTCAACACCGGGGAGCTGTTTTTT
. TRBJ2-1 TRBD2 TRBV7-9 CASSLFLAGENEQFF TGTGCCAGCAGCTTATTTCTAGCGGGGGAGAATGAGCAGTTCTTC
. TRBJ2-7 TRBD1 TRBV6-6 CASSYSQGDEQYF TGTGCCAGCAGTTACTCGCAGGGGGACGAGCAGTACTTC
. TRBJ1-3 . TRBV7-9 CASSLIGSRSGNTIYF TGTGCCAGCAGCTTGATAGGGTCTCGCTCTGGAAACACCATATATTTT
. TRBJ2-7 TRBD1 TRBV28 CASSLYGTAYEQYF TGTGCCAGCAGTTTGTACGGGACAGCCTACGAGCAGTACTTC
. TRBJ2-5 . TRBV21-1 CASRQGSQGETQYF TGTGCCAGCAGACAGGGGTCTCAAGGGGAGACCCAGTACTTC
. TRBJ2-7 TRBD1 TRBV5-5 CASSWGQGRYEQYF TGTGCCAGCAGCTGGGGACAGGGGCGGTACGAGCAGTACTTC
. TRBJ1-4 . TRBV7-9 CASSLPERGGSEKLFF TGTGCCAGCAGCTTACCTGAGAGGGGGGGCAGTGAAAAACTGTTTTTT
. TRBJ2-5 TRBD2 TRBV27 CASSPGLASEETQYF TGTGCCAGCAGTCCGGGACTAGCGTCAGAGGAGACCCAGTACTTC
few TRBJ2-7 . TRBV6-6 CASGARWQYF TGTGCCAGCGGCGCCCGTTGGCAGTACTTC
. TRBJ1-5 . TRBV5-5 CASSLHLGLGQPQHF TGTGCCAGCAGCCTGCACCTAGGGTTGGGTCAGCCCCAGCATTTT
. TRBJ1-1 . TRBV13 CASSLLGRANTEAFF TGTGCCAGCAGCTTACTGGGGAGGGCCAACACTGAAGCTTTCTTT
. TRBJ2-7 TRBD2 TRBV6-1 CASRGTSYEQYF TGTGCCAGCCGGGGGACTAGCTACGAGCAGTACTTC
. TRBJ2-1 TRBD1 TRBV27 CASSSQGTGGELEQFF TGTGCCAGCAGTTCTCAGGGGACAGGGGGAGAACTTGAGCAGTTCTTC
. TRBJ2-1 . TRBV5-1 CASSLSSVYNEQFF TGCGCCAGCAGCTTATCTAGCGTGTACAATGAGCAGTTCTTC
. TRBJ2-7 . TRBV4-1 CASSQEGANYEQYF TGCGCCAGCAGCCAAGAAGGGGCCAACTACGAGCAGTACTTC
. TRBJ1-1 . TRBV9 CASSAQGLNTEAFF TGTGCCAGCAGCGCACAGGGCCTGAACACTGAAGCTTTCTTT
. TRBJ2-7 . TRBV10-3 CAMGSGKSYEQYF TGTGCCATGGGGTCAGGGAAGTCCTACGAGCAGTACTTC
. TRBJ2-7 . TRBV6-1 CASSEARHTSYEQYF TGTGCCAGCAGTGAAGCGAGACATACTTCCTACGAGCAGTACTTC
few TRBJ1-2 . TRBV5-1 CASSFSTPRDGYTF TGCGCCAGCAGCTTTAGCACGCCGAGGGATGGCTACACCTTC
. TRBJ1-2 . TRBV4-1 CASSQRAGFYQDGYTF TGCGCCAGCAGCCAGAGAGCCGGGTTTTATCAGGATGGCTACACCTTC
. TRBJ2-7 . TRBV7-9 CASSSGWTVSYEQYF TGTGCCAGCAGCTCCGGCTGGACAGTTAGCTACGAGCAGTACTTC
. TRBJ2-4 . TRBV6-1 CASTGGYIQYF TGTGCCAGCACCGGAGGTTACATTCAGTACTTC
once TRBJ2-3 . TRBV19 CASSMVGTDTQYF TGTGCCAGTAGTATGGTGGGCACAGATACGCAGTATTTT
. TRBJ1-1 . TRBV4-1 CASSHLQLNTEAFF TGCGCCAGCAGCCACTTACAGCTGAACACTGAAGCTTTCTTT
. TRBJ2-1 . TRBV10-3 CAILTGINEQFF TGTGCCATTTTGACAGGTATCAATGAGCAGTTCTTC
. TRBJ2-7 TRBD2 TRBV6-4 CASRAGTSDCYEQYF TGTGCCAGCAGGGCCGGGACTAGCGATTGTTACGAGCAGTACTTC
. TRBJ2-1 TRBD1 TRBV27 CASRFRDRLDNEQFF TGTGCCAGCAGATTTAGGGACAGACTTGACAATGAGCAGTTCTTC
. TRBJ2-2 . TRBV19 CASTTILGRDQNTGELFF TGTGCCAGTACCACTATTTTGGGCCGGGATCAGAACACCGGGGAGCTGTTTTTT
. TRBJ2-2 . TRBV5-1 CASSFYRAKPANGELFF TGCGCCAGCAGCTTTTATAGGGCCAAACCCGCGAACGGGGAGCTGTTTTTT
once TRBJ2-7 TRBD1 TRBV19 CASSAGQGLTYEQYF TGTGCCAGTAGTGCCGGACAGGGGTTAACCTACGAGCAGTACTTC
. TRBJ2-7 . TRBV30 CAWTDNPPYEQYF TGTGCCTGGACGGACAATCCGCCCTACGAGCAGTACTTC
. TRBJ2-5 TRBD1 TRBV2 CASSELTGTLAWTETQYF TGTGCCAGCAGTGAGCTGACAGGGACCCTCGCGTGGACGGAGACCCAGTACTTC
. TRBJ2-3 TRBD2 TRBV27 CASSFLAGGPRDTQYF TGTGCCAGCAGTTTCCTAGCGGGGGGGCCGCGGGATACGCAGTATTTT
. TRBJ1-4 . TRBV28 CASTTFPQIEKLFF TGTGCCAGCACCACCTTCCCCCAAATTGAAAAACTGTTTTTT